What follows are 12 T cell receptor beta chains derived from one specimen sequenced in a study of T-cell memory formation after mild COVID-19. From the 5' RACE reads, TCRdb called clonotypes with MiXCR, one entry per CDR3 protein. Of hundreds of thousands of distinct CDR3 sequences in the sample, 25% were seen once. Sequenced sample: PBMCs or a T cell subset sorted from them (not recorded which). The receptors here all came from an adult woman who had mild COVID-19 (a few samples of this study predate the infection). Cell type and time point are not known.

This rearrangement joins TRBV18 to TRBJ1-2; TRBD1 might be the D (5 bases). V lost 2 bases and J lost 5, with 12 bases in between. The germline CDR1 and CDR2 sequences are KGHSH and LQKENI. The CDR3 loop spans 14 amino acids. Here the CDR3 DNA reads TGTGCCAGCTCACCAAGTGAACAGGAATATGGCTACACCTTC. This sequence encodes CASSPSEQEYGYTF.

This CDR3 is CASSPQGISYEQYF. CDR3 in DNA: TGTGCCAGCAGTCCCCAGGGGATCTCCTACGAGCAGTACTTC. The chain has TRBV7-6 and TRBJ2-7; D perhaps matches TRBD1 (6 bases). This CDR3 is 14 amino acids long. The germline gives CDR1 SGHVS, CDR2 FNYEAQ. The V end was cut by 6 bases, the J end by 0 bases, with 12 bases between.

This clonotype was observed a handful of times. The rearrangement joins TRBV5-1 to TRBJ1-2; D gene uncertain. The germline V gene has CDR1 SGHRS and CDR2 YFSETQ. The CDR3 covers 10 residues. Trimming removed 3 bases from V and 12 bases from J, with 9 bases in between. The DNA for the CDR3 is TGCGCCAGCAGCTCGGGTGAAGACACCTTC. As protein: CASSSGEDTF.

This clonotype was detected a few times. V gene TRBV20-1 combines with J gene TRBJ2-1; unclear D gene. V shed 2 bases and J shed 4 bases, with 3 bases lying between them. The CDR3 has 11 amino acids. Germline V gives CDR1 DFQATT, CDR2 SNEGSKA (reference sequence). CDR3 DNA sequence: TGCAGTGCTAGACGATACAATGAGCAGTTCTTC. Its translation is CSARRYNEQFF.

The CDR3, as DNA: TGCAGTGCTGCCAACTCAGGGATGGGCTACACCTTC. This translates into CSAANSGMGYTF. This chain connects TRBV20-1 to TRBJ1-2; possible D gene TRBD1, 5 bases. Germline assignment: CDR1 DFQATT and CDR2 SNEGSKA (reference sequence). Trimming shortened V by 5 bases and J by 8 bases, and 15 bases separated the two germline ends. The CDR3 extends over 12 amino acids.

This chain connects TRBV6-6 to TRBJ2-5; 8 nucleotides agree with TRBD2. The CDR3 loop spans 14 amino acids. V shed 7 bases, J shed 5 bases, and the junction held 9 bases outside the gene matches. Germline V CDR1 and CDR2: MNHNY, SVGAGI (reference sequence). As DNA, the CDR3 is TGTGCCAGCAACGGGAGGGCCCCCGGGGAGACCCAGTACTTC. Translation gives CASNGRAPGETQYF.

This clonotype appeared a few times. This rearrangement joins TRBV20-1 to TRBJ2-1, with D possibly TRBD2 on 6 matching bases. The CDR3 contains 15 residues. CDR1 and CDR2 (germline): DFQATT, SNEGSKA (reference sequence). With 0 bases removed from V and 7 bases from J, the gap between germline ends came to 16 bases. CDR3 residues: CSARELASGRNEQFF. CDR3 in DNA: TGCAGTGCTAGAGAGCTAGCGTCTGGCCGGAATGAGCAGTTCTTC.

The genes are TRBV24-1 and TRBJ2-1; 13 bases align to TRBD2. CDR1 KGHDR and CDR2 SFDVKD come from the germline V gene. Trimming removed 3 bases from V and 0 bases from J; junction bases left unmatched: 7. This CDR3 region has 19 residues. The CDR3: CATSDEGTSGISSYNEQFF. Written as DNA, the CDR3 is TGTGCCACCAGTGATGAAGGGACTAGCGGGATAAGCTCCTACAATGAGCAGTTCTTC.

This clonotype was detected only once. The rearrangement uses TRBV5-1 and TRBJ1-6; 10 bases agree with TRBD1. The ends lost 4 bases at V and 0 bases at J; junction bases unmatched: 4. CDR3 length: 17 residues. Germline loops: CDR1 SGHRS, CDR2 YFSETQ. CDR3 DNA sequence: TGCGCCAGCAGCCCGGACAGGGGGAGCTCCTATAATTCACCCCTCCACTTT. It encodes CASSPDRGSSYNSPLHF.

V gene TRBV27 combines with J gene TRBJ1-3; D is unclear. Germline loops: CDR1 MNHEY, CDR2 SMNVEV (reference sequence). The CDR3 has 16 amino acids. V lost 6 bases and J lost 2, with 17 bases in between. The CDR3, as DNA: TGTGCCAGCAGGCCAGGACGGTCGGAGACTGGAAACACCATATATTTT. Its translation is CASRPGRSETGNTIYF.

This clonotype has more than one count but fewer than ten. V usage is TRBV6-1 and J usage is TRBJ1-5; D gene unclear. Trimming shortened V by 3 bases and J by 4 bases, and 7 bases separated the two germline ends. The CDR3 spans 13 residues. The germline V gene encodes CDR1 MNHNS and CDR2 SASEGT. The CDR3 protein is CASSDFGNQPQHF. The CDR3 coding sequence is TGTGCCAGCAGTGATTTCGGAAATCAGCCCCAGCATTTT.

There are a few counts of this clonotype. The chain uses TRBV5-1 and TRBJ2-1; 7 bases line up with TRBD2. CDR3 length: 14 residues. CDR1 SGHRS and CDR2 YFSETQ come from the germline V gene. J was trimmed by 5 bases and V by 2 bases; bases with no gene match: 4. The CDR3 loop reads CASSFRGENNEQFF. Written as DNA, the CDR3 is TGCGCCAGCAGCTTTCGGGGGGAAAACAATGAGCAGTTCTTC.